A selection of T cell receptor beta chains follows, all from one sample in a study of blood T cell repertoires in COVID-19. Sequenced by immunoSEQ multiplex PCR; TCRdb stores in-frame clones only, minus some. This sample yields roughly 140,000 clones, of which more than 75% are seen a single time; around 5% belongs to the top ten. Specimen: peripheral blood. The receptors were gathered from a woman in her forties or fifties with acute or convalescent COVID-19. The CDR3 runs from the conserved cysteine through the conserved F or W. D genes are given only for firm matches. The size of a clone is reported for some rows only, either as once, few or many, or as a class for expanded clones.

D gene: .
V gene: TRBV11-2
J gene: TRBJ1-1
clone size: .
CDR3 protein: CASSFGSSEAFF
CDR3 DNA: TGTGCCAGCAGCTTCGGGAGTTCTGAAGCTTTCTTT

D gene: TRBD1
V gene: TRBV11-2
J gene: TRBJ2-2
clone size: .
CDR3 protein: CASSLYGGTGRTGELFF
CDR3 DNA: TGTGCCAGCAGCTTATATGGTGGGACAGGGAGGACCGGGGAGCTGTTTTTT

D gene: .
V gene: TRBV4-3
J gene: TRBJ2-3
clone size: few
CDR3 protein: CASSQARGGGPGDTQYF
CDR3 DNA: TGCGCCAGCAGCCAAGCACGTGGGGGGGGGCCTGGAGATACGCAGTATTTT

D gene: .
V gene: TRBV18
J gene: TRBJ1-2
clone size: .
CDR3 protein: CASSNGTPGSYGYTF
CDR3 DNA: TGTGCCAGCTCAAACGGGACACCGGGGAGCTATGGCTACACCTTC

D gene: .
V gene: TRBV4-3
J gene: TRBJ2-2
clone size: .
CDR3 protein: CASSLGHNTGELFF
CDR3 DNA: TGCGCCAGCAGCCTGGGACATAACACCGGGGAGCTGTTTTTT

D gene: TRBD1
V gene: TRBV5-4
J gene: TRBJ1-4
clone size: .
CDR3 protein: CASSLGDRDEKLFF
CDR3 DNA: TGTGCCAGCAGCTTGGGGGACAGGGATGAAAAACTGTTTTTT

D gene: TRBD1
V gene: TRBV6-5
J gene: TRBJ1-1
clone size: .
CDR3 protein: CASSYAGTGTEAFF
CDR3 DNA: TGTGCCAGCAGTTACGCGGGGACAGGTACTGAAGCTTTCTTT

D gene: .
V gene: TRBV3-1/TRBV3-2
J gene: TRBJ1-1
clone size: once
CDR3 protein: CASSQTRFAEAFF
CDR3 DNA: TGTGCCAGCAGCCAAACCAGGTTCGCTGAAGCTTTCTTT

D gene: .
V gene: TRBV7-3
J gene: TRBJ1-2
clone size: .
CDR3 protein: CASSPDRGNYGYTF
CDR3 DNA: TGTGCCAGCAGCCCGGACAGAGGCAACTATGGCTACACCTTC

D gene: .
V gene: TRBV9
J gene: TRBJ2-5
clone size: .
CDR3 protein: CASSPSYQETQYF
CDR3 DNA: TGTGCCAGCAGCCCCAGTTACCAAGAGACCCAGTACTTC

D gene: TRBD1
V gene: TRBV2
J gene: TRBJ1-4
clone size: .
CDR3 protein: CASSRDRTEKLFF
CDR3 DNA: TGTGCCAGCAGCCGGGACAGGACGGAAAAACTGTTTTTT

D gene: .
V gene: TRBV2
J gene: TRBJ2-7
clone size: .
CDR3 protein: CASSEARDGGEQYF
CDR3 DNA: TGTGCCAGCAGTGAAGCGCGAGATGGTGGCGAGCAGTACTTC

D gene: .
V gene: TRBV29-1
J gene: TRBJ1-2
clone size: few
CDR3 protein: CSVGLEGWDGYTF
CDR3 DNA: TGCAGCGTTGGACTGGAGGGATGGGATGGCTACACCTTC

D gene: TRBD2
V gene: TRBV7-2
J gene: TRBJ2-2
clone size: few
CDR3 protein: CASSLSGTSSGELFF
CDR3 DNA: TGTGCCAGCAGCTTGTCCGGGACTAGCTCTGGGGAGCTGTTTTTT

D gene: TRBD2
V gene: TRBV2
J gene: TRBJ2-5
clone size: .
CDR3 protein: CASSKTGLAGVKEETQYF
CDR3 DNA: TGTGCCAGCAGTAAAACGGGACTAGCGGGGGTAAAGGAAGAGACCCAGTACTTC

D gene: TRBD2
V gene: TRBV2
J gene: TRBJ2-2
clone size: .
CDR3 protein: CARSIAGGTGELFF
CDR3 DNA: TGTGCCAGGAGTATAGCGGGGGGCACCGGGGAGCTGTTTTTT

D gene: TRBD1
V gene: TRBV30
J gene: TRBJ2-7
clone size: .
CDR3 protein: CAWDRGRYEQYF
CDR3 DNA: TGTGCCTGGGACAGGGGGCGGTACGAGCAGTACTTC

D gene: .
V gene: TRBV19
J gene: TRBJ1-1
clone size: .
CDR3 protein: CASSIIGTGRGTEAFF
CDR3 DNA: TGTGCCAGTAGTATAATAGGAACAGGACGAGGCACTGAAGCTTTCTTT

D gene: .
V gene: TRBV29-1
J gene: TRBJ1-1
clone size: .
CDR3 protein: CSVRVGDTEAFF
CDR3 DNA: TGCAGCGTTCGGGTCGGGGACACTGAAGCTTTCTTT

D gene: TRBD2
V gene: TRBV7-2
J gene: TRBJ2-1
clone size: .
CDR3 protein: CASSLRGSGGNEQFF
CDR3 DNA: TGTGCCAGCAGCCTTCGAGGGAGCGGGGGAAATGAGCAGTTCTTC

D gene: .
V gene: TRBV6-6
J gene: TRBJ1-5
clone size: .
CDR3 protein: CASTPGRDQPQHF
CDR3 DNA: TGTGCCAGCACCCCAGGCAGGGATCAGCCCCAGCATTTT

D gene: TRBD1
V gene: TRBV7-2
J gene: TRBJ1-5
clone size: few
CDR3 protein: CASSSRDRGRQPQHF
CDR3 DNA: TGTGCCAGCAGCAGCCGGGACAGGGGCAGACAGCCCCAGCATTTT

D gene: TRBD1
V gene: TRBV7-9
J gene: TRBJ1-6
clone size: .
CDR3 protein: CASSGTGESPLHF
CDR3 DNA: TGTGCCAGCTCGGGGACAGGGGAATCACCCCTCCACTTT

D gene: TRBD1
V gene: TRBV6-1
J gene: TRBJ1-2
clone size: .
CDR3 protein: CASSSQTGLGNGYTF
CDR3 DNA: TGTGCCAGCAGTTCCCAGACAGGGCTAGGTAATGGCTACACCTTC

D gene: TRBD2
V gene: TRBV19
J gene: TRBJ2-2
clone size: .
CDR3 protein: CASNNLAAGELFF
CDR3 DNA: TGTGCCAGTAACAACCTAGCGGCCGGGGAGCTGTTTTTT

D gene: .
V gene: TRBV25-1
J gene: TRBJ1-1
clone size: .
CDR3 protein: CASSPGREAFF
CDR3 DNA: TGTGCCAGCAGTCCCGGGAGGGAAGCTTTCTTT

D gene: .
V gene: TRBV9
J gene: TRBJ1-6
clone size: .
CDR3 protein: CASSVGVARSPLHF
CDR3 DNA: TGTGCCAGCAGCGTAGGGGTGGCGCGGTCACCCCTCCACTTT

D gene: TRBD1
V gene: TRBV4-3
J gene: TRBJ2-7
clone size: .
CDR3 protein: CASSQDWGQGEQYF
CDR3 DNA: TGCGCCAGCAGCCAAGATTGGGGACAGGGCGAGCAGTACTTC

D gene: TRBD1
V gene: TRBV7-9
J gene: TRBJ2-7
clone size: .
CDR3 protein: CASSPLSTGARGEQYF
CDR3 DNA: TGTGCCAGCAGCCCCCTCTCCACAGGGGCGAGGGGCGAGCAGTACTTC

D gene: .
V gene: TRBV5-8
J gene: TRBJ2-3
clone size: once
CDR3 protein: CASSLALAESDTQYF
CDR3 DNA: TGTGCCAGCAGCTTGGCACTGGCGGAGTCAGATACGCAGTATTTT

D gene: TRBD1
V gene: TRBV4-1
J gene: TRBJ1-4
clone size: .
CDR3 protein: CASSQDLMGQPKGGKLFF
CDR3 DNA: TGCGCCAGCAGCCAAGATCTGATGGGACAGCCCAAAGGTGGAAAACTGTTTTTT

D gene: TRBD1
V gene: TRBV5-1
J gene: TRBJ1-1
clone size: .
CDR3 protein: CANIPTGTEAFF
CDR3 DNA: TGCGCCAACATACCGACAGGGACCGAAGCTTTCTTT

D gene: .
V gene: TRBV27
J gene: TRBJ2-7
clone size: .
CDR3 protein: CASSATGNSYEQYF
CDR3 DNA: TGTGCCAGCAGTGCCACGGGGAACTCCTACGAGCAGTACTTC

D gene: TRBD2
V gene: TRBV18
J gene: TRBJ2-7
clone size: .
CDR3 protein: CASSPFGGGTKLNTYEQYF
CDR3 DNA: TGTGCCAGCTCACCATTCGGGGGGGGAACAAAATTAAACACCTACGAGCAGTACTTC

D gene: .
V gene: TRBV4-3
J gene: TRBJ1-6
clone size: .
CDR3 protein: CASRDTGSSYNSPLHF
CDR3 DNA: TGCGCCAGCAGAGATACAGGGAGCTCCTATAATTCACCCCTCCACTTT

D gene: .
V gene: TRBV6-2/TRBV6-3
J gene: TRBJ2-7
clone size: .
CDR3 protein: CASSYDGSSYEQYF
CDR3 DNA: TGTGCCAGCAGTTACGATGGCAGCTCCTACGAGCAGTACTTC

D gene: .
V gene: TRBV30
J gene: TRBJ2-7
clone size: .
CDR3 protein: CAWEGVPHYEQYF
CDR3 DNA: TGTGCCTGGGAAGGGGTCCCTCACTACGAGCAGTACTTC